In its sample, the clone carrying this T cell receptor (beta chain) was seen a few times. The entry originates in a study of quantifying T cell responses using KT2 cells. Study-wide context: Reverse transcription used primers in the TCR alpha and beta constant regions.

The cDNA 3' end received a ligated oligonucleotide with a UMI. An equimolar mix of RC1.1 and RC1.2 primed the beta chain across TRBC1 and TRBC2. Separate processing of TCR alpha and beta chains began at the second PCR. MiXCR, applied by TCRdb to the UMI-ligation and nested PCR reads, yields one record per CDR3 protein. The sample contains approximately 57,000 distinct CDR3 sequences, approximately 13% of which appear only once. The CDR3 sequence is 17 residues long. The J gene is TRBJ2-1, the V gene TRBV21-1. TRBV21-1 is deemed a pseudogene. Sequenced sample: PBMCs spiked with cells of the T cell clone KT2. The clonotype originates from a human donor. CDR3 bases: TGTGCCAGCAGCAAAGCGCTAGGCGGGAGCTCCTACAATGAGCAGTTCTTC. Translated: CASSKALGGSSYNEQFF.